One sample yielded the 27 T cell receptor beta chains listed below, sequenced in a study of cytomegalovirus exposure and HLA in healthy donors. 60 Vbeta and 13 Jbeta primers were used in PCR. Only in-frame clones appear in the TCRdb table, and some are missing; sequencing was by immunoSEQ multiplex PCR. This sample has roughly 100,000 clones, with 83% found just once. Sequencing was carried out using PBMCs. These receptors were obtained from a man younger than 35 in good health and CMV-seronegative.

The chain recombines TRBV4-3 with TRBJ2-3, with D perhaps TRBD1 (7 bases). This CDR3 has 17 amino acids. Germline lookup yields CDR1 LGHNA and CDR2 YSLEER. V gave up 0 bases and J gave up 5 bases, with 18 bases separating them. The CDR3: CASSQESQGGGRDTQYF. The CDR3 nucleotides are TGCGCCAGCAGCCAAGAGTCCCAGGGGGGAGGTAGAGATACGCAGTATTTT.

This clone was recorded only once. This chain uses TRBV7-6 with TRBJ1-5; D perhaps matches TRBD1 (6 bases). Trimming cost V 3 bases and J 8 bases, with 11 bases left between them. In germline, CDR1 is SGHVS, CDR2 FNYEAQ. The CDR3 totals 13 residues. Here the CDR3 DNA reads TGTGCCAGCAGCTTGACCCCAGGGGAGCCCCAGCATTTT. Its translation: CASSLTPGEPQHF.

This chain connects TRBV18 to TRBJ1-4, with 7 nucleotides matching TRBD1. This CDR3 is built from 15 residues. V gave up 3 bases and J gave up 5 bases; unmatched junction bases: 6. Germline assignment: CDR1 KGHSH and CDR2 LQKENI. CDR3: CASSPRRDRNEKLFF. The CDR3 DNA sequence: TGTGCCAGCTCACCCCGCCGGGACAGAAATGAAAAACTGTTTTTT. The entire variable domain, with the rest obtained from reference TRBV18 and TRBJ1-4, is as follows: NAGVMQNPRHLVRRRGQEARLRCSPMKGHSHVYWYRQLPEEGLKFMVYLQKENIIDESGMPKERFSAEFPKEGPSILRIQQVVRGDSAAYFCASSPRRDRNEKLFFGSGTQLSVL.

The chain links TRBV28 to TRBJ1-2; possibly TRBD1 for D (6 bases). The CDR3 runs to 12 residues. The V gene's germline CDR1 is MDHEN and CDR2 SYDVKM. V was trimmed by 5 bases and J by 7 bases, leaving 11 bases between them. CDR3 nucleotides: TGTGCCAGCAGTAAACAGGGTTCTGGCTACACCTTC. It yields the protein CASSKQGSGYTF.

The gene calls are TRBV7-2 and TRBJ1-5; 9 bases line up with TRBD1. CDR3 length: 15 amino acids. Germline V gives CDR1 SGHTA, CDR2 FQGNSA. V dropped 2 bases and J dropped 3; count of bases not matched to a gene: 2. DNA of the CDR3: TGTGCCAGCAGCTTAAACAGGGGGCACAATCAGCCCCAGCATTTT. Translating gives CASSLNRGHNQPQHF.

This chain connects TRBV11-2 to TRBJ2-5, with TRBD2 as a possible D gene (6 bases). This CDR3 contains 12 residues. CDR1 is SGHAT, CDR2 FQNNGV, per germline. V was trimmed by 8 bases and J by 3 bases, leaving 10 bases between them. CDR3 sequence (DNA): TGTGCCAGCGCGGGGAGAGAAGAGACCCAGTACTTC. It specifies CASAGREETQYF.

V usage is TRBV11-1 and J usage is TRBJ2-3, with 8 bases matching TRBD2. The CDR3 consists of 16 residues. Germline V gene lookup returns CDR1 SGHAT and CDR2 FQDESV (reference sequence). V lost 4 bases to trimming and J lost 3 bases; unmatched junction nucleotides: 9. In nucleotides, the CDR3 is TGTGCCAGCAGCTCCCTTGAGGGCGGGAGGACAGATACGCAGTATTTT. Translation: CASSSLEGGRTDTQYF.

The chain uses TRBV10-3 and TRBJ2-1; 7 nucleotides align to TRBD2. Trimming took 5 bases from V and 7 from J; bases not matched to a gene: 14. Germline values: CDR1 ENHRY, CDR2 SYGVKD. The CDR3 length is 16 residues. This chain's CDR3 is CAISPKSGTGNNEQFF. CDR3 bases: TGTGCCATCAGTCCAAAAAGCGGGACCGGGAATAATGAGCAGTTCTTC.

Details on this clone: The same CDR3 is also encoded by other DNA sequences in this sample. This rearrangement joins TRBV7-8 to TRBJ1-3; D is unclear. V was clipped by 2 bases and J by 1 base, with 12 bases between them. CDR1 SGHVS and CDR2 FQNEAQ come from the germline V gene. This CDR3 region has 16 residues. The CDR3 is CASSLNLIGSGNTIYF. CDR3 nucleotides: TGTGCCAGCAGCTTAAACTTAATTGGTTCTGGAAACACCATATATTTT.

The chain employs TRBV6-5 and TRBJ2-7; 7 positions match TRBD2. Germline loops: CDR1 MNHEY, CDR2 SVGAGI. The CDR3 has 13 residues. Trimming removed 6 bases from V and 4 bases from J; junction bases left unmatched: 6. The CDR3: CASRRLADYEQYF. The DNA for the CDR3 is TGTGCCAGCAGGCGCCTAGCGGATTACGAGCAGTACTTC.

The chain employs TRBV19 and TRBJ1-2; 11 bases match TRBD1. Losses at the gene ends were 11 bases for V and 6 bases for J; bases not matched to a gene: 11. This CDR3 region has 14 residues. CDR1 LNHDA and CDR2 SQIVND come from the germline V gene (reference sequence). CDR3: CAARGQGVPNGYTF. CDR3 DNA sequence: TGTGCCGCTCGGGGACAGGGGGTTCCGAATGGCTACACCTTC.

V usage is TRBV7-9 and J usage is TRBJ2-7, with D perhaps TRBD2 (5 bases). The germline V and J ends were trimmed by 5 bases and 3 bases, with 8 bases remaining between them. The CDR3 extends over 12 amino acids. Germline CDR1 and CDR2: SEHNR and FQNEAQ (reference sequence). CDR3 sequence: CASSRTSYEQYF. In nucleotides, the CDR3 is TGTGCCAGCAGCCGAACTAGCTACGAGCAGTACTTC.

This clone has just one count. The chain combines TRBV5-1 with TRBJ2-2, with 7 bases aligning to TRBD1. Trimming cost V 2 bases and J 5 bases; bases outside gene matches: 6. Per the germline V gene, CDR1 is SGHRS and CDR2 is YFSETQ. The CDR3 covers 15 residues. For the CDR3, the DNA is TGCGCCAGCAGCTTCCGTAGGGGGCAGACCGGGGAGCTGTTTTTT. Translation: CASSFRRGQTGELFF.

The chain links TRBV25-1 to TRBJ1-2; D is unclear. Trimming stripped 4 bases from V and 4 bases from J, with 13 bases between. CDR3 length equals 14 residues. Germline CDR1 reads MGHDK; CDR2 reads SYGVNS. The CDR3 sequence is CASSALFVGYGYTF. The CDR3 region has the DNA TGTGCCAGCAGTGCCCTTTTCGTCGGCTATGGCTACACCTTC.

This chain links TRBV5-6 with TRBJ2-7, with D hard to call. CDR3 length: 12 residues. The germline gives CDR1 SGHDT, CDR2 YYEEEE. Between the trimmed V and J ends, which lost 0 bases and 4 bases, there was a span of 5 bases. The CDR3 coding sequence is TGTGCCAGCAGCTTGGGGCGGTACGAGCAGTACTTC. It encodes CASSLGRYEQYF.

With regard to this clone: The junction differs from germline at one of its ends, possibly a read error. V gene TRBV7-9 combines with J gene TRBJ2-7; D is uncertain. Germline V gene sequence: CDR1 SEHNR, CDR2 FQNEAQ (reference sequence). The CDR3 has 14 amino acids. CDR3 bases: TGCGCCAGCAGCCAAGATACAAACAACTACGAGCAGTACTTC. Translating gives CASSQDTNNYEQYF.

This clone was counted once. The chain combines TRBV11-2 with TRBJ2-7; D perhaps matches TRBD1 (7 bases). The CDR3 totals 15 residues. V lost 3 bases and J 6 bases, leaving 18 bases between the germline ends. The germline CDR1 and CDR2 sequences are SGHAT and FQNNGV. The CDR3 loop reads CASSFLGAGGSEQYF. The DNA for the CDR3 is TGTGCCAGCAGCTTCCTCGGGGCAGGGGGGTCCGAGCAGTACTTC.

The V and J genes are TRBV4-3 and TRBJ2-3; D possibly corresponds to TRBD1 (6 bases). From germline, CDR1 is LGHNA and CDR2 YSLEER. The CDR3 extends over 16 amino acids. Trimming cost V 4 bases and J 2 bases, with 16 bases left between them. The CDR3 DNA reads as TGCGCCAGCAGCCGCCTTCCAGGGGCTTCCACAGATACGCAGTATTTT. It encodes CASSRLPGASTDTQYF.

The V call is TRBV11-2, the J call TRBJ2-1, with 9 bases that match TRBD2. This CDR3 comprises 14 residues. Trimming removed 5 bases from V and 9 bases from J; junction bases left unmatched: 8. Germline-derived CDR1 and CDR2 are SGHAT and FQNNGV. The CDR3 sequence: CASSRAGGPVEQFF. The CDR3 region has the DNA TGTGCCAGCAGCAGGGCGGGAGGGCCCGTTGAGCAGTTCTTC.

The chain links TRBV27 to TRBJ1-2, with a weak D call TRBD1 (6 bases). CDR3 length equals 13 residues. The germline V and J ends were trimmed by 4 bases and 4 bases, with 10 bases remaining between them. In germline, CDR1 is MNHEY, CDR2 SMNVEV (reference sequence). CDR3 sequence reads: CASSSQGIYGYTF. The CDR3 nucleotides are TGTGCCAGCAGTTCCCAGGGGATCTATGGCTACACCTTC.

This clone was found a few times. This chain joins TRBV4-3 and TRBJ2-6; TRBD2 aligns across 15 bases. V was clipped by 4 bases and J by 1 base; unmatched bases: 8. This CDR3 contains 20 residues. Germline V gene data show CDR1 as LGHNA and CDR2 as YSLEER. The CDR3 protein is CASSPGLAGGLGSGANVLTF. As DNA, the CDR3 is TGCGCCAGCAGCCCGGGACTAGCGGGAGGTTTAGGGTCTGGGGCCAACGTCCTGACTTTC.

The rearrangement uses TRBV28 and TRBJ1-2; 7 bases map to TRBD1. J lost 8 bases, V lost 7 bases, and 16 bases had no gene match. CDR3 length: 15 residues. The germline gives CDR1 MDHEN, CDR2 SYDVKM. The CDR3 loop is CASTPPLGRGAGYTF. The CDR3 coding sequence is TGTGCCAGCACCCCTCCCCTGGGCAGGGGGGCCGGCTACACCTTC.

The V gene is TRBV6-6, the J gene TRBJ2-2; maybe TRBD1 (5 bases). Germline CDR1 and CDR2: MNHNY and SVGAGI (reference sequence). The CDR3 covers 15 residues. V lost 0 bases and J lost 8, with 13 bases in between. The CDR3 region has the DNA TGTGCCAGCAGTTACTCGCTAGGGGAAGGGGGGGAGCTGTTTTTT. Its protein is CASSYSLGEGGELFF.

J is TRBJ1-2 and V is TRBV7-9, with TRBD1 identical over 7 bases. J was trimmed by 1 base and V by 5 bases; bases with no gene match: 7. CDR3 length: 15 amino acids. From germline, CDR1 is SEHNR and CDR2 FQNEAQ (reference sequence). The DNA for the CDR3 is TGTGCCAGCAGCGTACGACAGGGTAGTAACTATGGCTACACCTTC. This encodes CASSVRQGSNYGYTF.

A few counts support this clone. The CDR3 region has the DNA TGTGCCAGCAGTTGGACAGGGGGGATGGGCACTGAAGCTTTCTTT. It encodes CASSWTGGMGTEAFF. The rearrangement links TRBV6-1 to TRBJ1-1; 10 bases are shared with TRBD1. The CDR3 is made up of 15 amino acids. Unmatched junction bases numbered 7, after V lost 5 bases and J lost 4 bases. Per germline, CDR1 MNHNS and CDR2 SASEGT.

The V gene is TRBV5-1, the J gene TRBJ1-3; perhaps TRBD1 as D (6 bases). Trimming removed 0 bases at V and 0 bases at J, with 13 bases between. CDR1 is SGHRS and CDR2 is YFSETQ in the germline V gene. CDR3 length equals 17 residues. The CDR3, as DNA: TGCGCCAGCAGCTTGGCCATGGGGGGGCCCTCTGGAAACACCATATATTTT. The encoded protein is CASSLAMGGPSGNTIYF.

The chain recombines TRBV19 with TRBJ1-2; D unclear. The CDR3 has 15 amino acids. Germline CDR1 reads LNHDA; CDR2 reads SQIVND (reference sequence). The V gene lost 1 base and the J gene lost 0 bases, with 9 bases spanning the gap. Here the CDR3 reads CASSIAGATNYGYTF. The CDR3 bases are TGTGCCAGTAGTATAGCAGGCGCTACTAACTATGGCTACACCTTC.